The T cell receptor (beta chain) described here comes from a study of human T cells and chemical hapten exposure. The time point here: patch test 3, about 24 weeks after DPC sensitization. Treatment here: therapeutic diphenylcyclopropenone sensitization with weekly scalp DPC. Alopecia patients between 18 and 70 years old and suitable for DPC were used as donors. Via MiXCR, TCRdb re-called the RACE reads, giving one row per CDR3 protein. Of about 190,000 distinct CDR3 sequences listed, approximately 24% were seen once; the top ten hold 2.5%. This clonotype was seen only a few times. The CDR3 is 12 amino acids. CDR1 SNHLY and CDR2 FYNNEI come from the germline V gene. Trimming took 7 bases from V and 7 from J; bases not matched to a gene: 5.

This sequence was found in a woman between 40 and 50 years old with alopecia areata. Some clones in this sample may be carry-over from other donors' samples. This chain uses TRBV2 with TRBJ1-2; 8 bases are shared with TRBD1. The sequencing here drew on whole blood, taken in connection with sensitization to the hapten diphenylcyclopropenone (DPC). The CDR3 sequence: CASTYRGGGYTF. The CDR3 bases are TGTGCCAGCACGTACAGGGGGGGTGGCTACACCTTC.